This TCR beta chain was obtained from a study of radiotherapy plus CTLA-4 blockade in lung cancer. Repertoires were generated with immunoSEQ multiplex PCR, while TCRdb's copy carries only in-frame clones and drops some. The top ten hold about an eighth of the sample, which has roughly 14,000 clones, around 87% seen once. This CDR3 contains 15 residues. The sequencing used peripheral blood, collected from a patient treated with radiotherapy plus ipilimumab. J is TRBJ1-6 and V is TRBV21-1; TRBD1 is the table's D call and was not checked against the DNA. TRBV21-1 counts as a pseudogene. The origin of this receptor is a human donor with non-small cell lung cancer that progressed on radiotherapy plus ipilimumab. Some clones in this sample may be carry-over from other donors' samples. DNA of the CDR3: TGTGCCAGCAGCAAAGTCGCCAGGGTAAATTCACCCCTCCACTTT. This gives the protein CASSKVARVNSPLHF.